The rows below give T cell receptor beta chains drawn from one sample of a study of OX40 agonist ivuxolimab in advanced cancers. TCRdb's copy holds only in-frame clones and misses some; the assay was immunoSEQ multiplex PCR. The repertoire holds fewer than 65,000 clones, with roughly 87% as singletons. The specimen comprised CD4+ or CD8+ T cells sorted from blood, sampled in a trial of the OX40 agonist ivuxolimab. The receptors stem from an adult with an advanced solid tumor such as melanoma, head and neck, liver or kidney cancer. CDR3s include the opening cysteine and the closing phenylalanine or tryptophan. A D gene is named only where the DNA matches it firmly.

cdr3_nt,cdr3_aa,j_call,v_call,d_call
TGTGCCAGCACCAGGACAGGGAACACTGAAGCTTTCTTT,CASTRTGNTEAFF,TRBJ1-1,TRBV7-9,TRBD1
TGTGCCAGCAGCCGACCGGGACAGATCTACGAGCAGTACTTC,CASSRPGQIYEQYF,TRBJ2-7,TRBV7-2,TRBD1
TGTGCCAGCAGTTATAGGGGCAGAGTGACTAATGAAAAACTGTTTTTT,CASSYRGRVTNEKLFF,TRBJ1-4,TRBV6-5,.
TGTGCCAGCAGCGCCGGGACAGTTCAGCCCCAGCATTTT,CASSAGTVQPQHF,TRBJ1-5,TRBV7-9,TRBD1
TGCGCCAGCAGCTTTAGCGGGGGGCCCCAAGATACGCAGTATTTT,CASSFSGGPQDTQYF,TRBJ2-3,TRBV5-1,TRBD2
TGCGCCAGCAGCCCGACGGCGGGGGGGCAAACAGATACGCAGTATTTT,CASSPTAGGQTDTQYF,TRBJ2-3,TRBV5-1,TRBD2
TGTGCCAGCAGTCTATCGGGACAGGGAGGAAACACCATATATTTT,CASSLSGQGGNTIYF,TRBJ1-3,TRBV6-6,TRBD1
TGTGCCAGCAACTTAATGTCCCATGAGCAGTTCTTC,CASNLMSHEQFF,TRBJ2-1,TRBV7-2,.
TGTGCCAGCAGCTCGGCCGGGACAGGTTACAATGAGCAGTTCTTC,CASSSAGTGYNEQFF,TRBJ2-1,TRBV11-3,TRBD1
TGCGCCAGCAGCTTTCGGCAGGGCGGGTCCCACGAGCAGTACTTC,CASSFRQGGSHEQYF,TRBJ2-7,TRBV5-1,.
TGTGCCAGCAGCCTGGTGGGACGGGACTACGAGCAGTACTTC,CASSLVGRDYEQYF,TRBJ2-7,TRBV5-6,.
TGTGCCACCCGACAGGACCAAGAGACCCAGTACTTC,CATRQDQETQYF,TRBJ2-5,TRBV19,.
TGTGCCATCAGTGTAGGAGCGGGGGTCAGCAGGTCCTACAATGAGCAGTTCTTC,CAISVGAGVSRSYNEQFF,TRBJ2-1,TRBV10-3,TRBD2
TGTGCCAGCAGCCGTCGACAGGGGACGAAGCCCCAGCATTTT,CASSRRQGTKPQHF,TRBJ1-5,TRBV5-6,TRBD1
TGTGCCTGGAGTAGAGCCCGAAACACTGAAGCTTTCTTT,CAWSRARNTEAFF,TRBJ1-1,TRBV30,.
TGTGCCAGCAGTTTAGAGAGGTTTGCGGGGGCCTACGAGCAGTACTTC,CASSLERFAGAYEQYF,TRBJ2-7,TRBV27,TRBD2
TGTGCCAGTAGTATAGGACAGGTTAATGAAAAACTGTTTTTT,CASSIGQVNEKLFF,TRBJ1-4,TRBV19,.
TGTGCCAGCAGCCCAGACAGGGGACGAAATCAGCCCCAGCATTTT,CASSPDRGRNQPQHF,TRBJ1-5,TRBV11-2,TRBD1
TGTGCCAGTAGTCCAGGACAAGCAACTAATGAAAAACTGTTTTTT,CASSPGQATNEKLFF,TRBJ1-4,TRBV19,.
TGTGCCAGCAGCCAAAACGACAGGGGGTGGAATCAGCCCCAGCATTTT,CASSQNDRGWNQPQHF,TRBJ1-5,TRBV4-2,TRBD1
TGTGCCAGCAGCTTGGAGACGATTCCCTACGAGCAGTACTTC,CASSLETIPYEQYF,TRBJ2-7,TRBV7-2,.
TGTGCCAGCACCCTCAACGGGAGGCCAGATACGCAGTATTTT,CASTLNGRPDTQYF,TRBJ2-3,TRBV7-9,TRBD2
TGTGCCAGCAGCCCGTCCCAGGGAAACCCCCTCCACTTT,CASSPSQGNPLHF,TRBJ1-6,TRBV7-3,.
TGTGCCAGCAGCCTCGCCGGGACGGGAATTGCAACTAATGAAAAACTGTTTTTT,CASSLAGTGIATNEKLFF,TRBJ1-4,TRBV7-8,.
TGTGCCAGCAGCTTACCGGACGGGGAGCTGTTTTTT,CASSLPDGELFF,TRBJ2-2,TRBV11-3,.
TGTGCCAGCAGCTTATCGACGAGCTCCTATAATTCACCCCTCCACTTT,CASSLSTSSYNSPLHF,TRBJ1-6,TRBV7-8,.
TGTGCCAGCAGTCTCCTATTTAACAACGGCGATGAGCAGTTCTTC,CASSLLFNNGDEQFF,TRBJ2-1,TRBV6-1,.
TGTGCCAGCAGTGAATTAGGGACAGGGTTCTACACTGAAGCTTTCTTT,CASSELGTGFYTEAFF,TRBJ1-1,TRBV6-1,TRBD1
TGTGCCAGTAGTCCAATAGGGAAAGGGTGGGGTCAGCCCCAGCATTTT,CASSPIGKGWGQPQHF,TRBJ1-5,TRBV19,.
TGTGCCAGTAGTAAAGCCCAGTACTTC,CASSKAQYF,TRBJ2-5,TRBV19,.
TGTGCCAGCAGCTTGAACAGGGGTAGCAATCAGCCCCAGCATTTT,CASSLNRGSNQPQHF,TRBJ1-5,TRBV6-6,TRBD1
TGTGCCAGCACCCCCTGGGGGACAGGGGACGAAAAACTGTTTTTT,CASTPWGTGDEKLFF,TRBJ1-4,TRBV6-1,TRBD1
TGTGCCAGCAGCGTAGGCCCACAGGGGGCTTACGAGCAGTACTTC,CASSVGPQGAYEQYF,TRBJ2-7,TRBV9,TRBD1
TGTGCCAGCAGTGAAAACGGGAGGGCGAGCTCTGGAAACACCATATATTTT,CASSENGRASSGNTIYF,TRBJ1-3,TRBV2,.
TGTGCCAGCAGCTTCTGGACAGGAGGGGACTACGAGCAGTACTTC,CASSFWTGGDYEQYF,TRBJ2-7,TRBV7-2,.
TGTGCACGGACGGCTAGCGGGTACACAGATACGCAGTATTTT,CARTASGYTDTQYF,TRBJ2-3,TRBV30,TRBD2
TGCGCCAGCACTCATAACCTCCACGGACCTCCCTACGAGCAGTACTTC,CASTHNLHGPPYEQYF,TRBJ2-7,TRBV10-2,.
TGTGCCAGCAGCGACTCCGGGACTAGACTGGTCCATGAGCAGTTCTTC,CASSDSGTRLVHEQFF,TRBJ2-1,TRBV5-6,TRBD2
TGTGCCAGGTTCCCCCCGAACTTC,CARFPPNF,TRBJ2-7,TRBV6-6,.
TGTGCCACCACTGCTATCGGGTCCCTTGAAGCTTTCTTT,CATTAIGSLEAFF,TRBJ1-1,TRBV15,.
TGTGCCAGCAGCTTAATCACCTACGAGCAGTACTTC,CASSLITYEQYF,TRBJ2-7,TRBV11-3,.
TGTGCTAGTGGTTTAGGGACAGGGTGGGACTCTGGGGCCAACGTCCTGACTTTC,CASGLGTGWDSGANVLTF,TRBJ2-6,TRBV12-5,TRBD1
TGTGCCAGCAGCTTGGGGCCAAGAGGGGCCACTGAAGCTTTCTTT,CASSLGPRGATEAFF,TRBJ1-1,TRBV5-6,.
TGTGCCAGCAGCGGTCCCGGGACTAGCGGGGCCTATGCGAACACCGGGGAGCTGTTTTTT,CASSGPGTSGAYANTGELFF,TRBJ2-2,TRBV9,TRBD2
TGTGCCAGTAGTATCTTGGGACTAGCGGGGGTTAACACCGGGGAGCTGTTTTTT,CASSILGLAGVNTGELFF,TRBJ2-2,TRBV19,TRBD2
TGTGCCACCGGGGGTCCTGGAAACACCATATATTTT,CATGGPGNTIYF,TRBJ1-3,TRBV6-5,.
TGCGCCAGCAGCCCAGAGACTGTAAAAAACATTCAGTACTTC,CASSPETVKNIQYF,TRBJ2-4,TRBV5-1,.
TGTGCCAGCTCACCATCTCGTCAGGGCGGTGGCACTGAAGCTTTCTTT,CASSPSRQGGGTEAFF,TRBJ1-1,TRBV18,.
TGTGCCAGCATTCCGGGACACCTCGGAAACACCATATATTTT,CASIPGHLGNTIYF,TRBJ1-3,TRBV6-6,.
TGTGCCAGTAGTTCAACTGAAGCTTTCTTT,CASSSTEAFF,TRBJ1-1,TRBV19,.
TGTGCCAGCAGCGTACCTGAACCGGGACAGGGGGCGCCTGGGGCCAACGTCCTGACTTTC,CASSVPEPGQGAPGANVLTF,TRBJ2-6,TRBV9,TRBD1
TGCGCCAGCAGCTTGGCTTACAGGGGACAGAGGACAGATACGCAGTATTTT,CASSLAYRGQRTDTQYF,TRBJ2-3,TRBV5-1,TRBD1
TGTGCCAGCAGCTCGAACCGGGAAACCTTCTATGGCTACACCTTC,CASSSNRETFYGYTF,TRBJ1-2,TRBV14,.
TGCAGCGTTGAAGTGGCCTCCCGGGGCACCATATATTTT,CSVEVASRGTIYF,TRBJ1-3,TRBV29-1,.
TGTGCCAGCAGCCCACAGGGAGGGAAGGTGCAGTACTTC,CASSPQGGKVQYF,TRBJ2-5,TRBV7-2,.
TGTGCCAGCAGTTACCTACAGGGAGGCGGGGAGCTGTTTTTT,CASSYLQGGGELFF,TRBJ2-2,TRBV6-6,.
TGTGCCAGTAGTACGGACGGCATCAATCAGCCCCAGCATTTT,CASSTDGINQPQHF,TRBJ1-5,TRBV19,.